The 9 T cell receptor beta chains reported below all come from one sample, sequenced in a study of a mutant IDH1 vaccine in newly diagnosed glioma. Time point in this sample: week 35, safety follow-up. Mutant IDH1 20-mer peptide, at 300 ug, made up each vaccine dose, with topical imiquimod. Only in-frame clones appear in the TCRdb table, and some are missing; sequencing was by immunoSEQ multiplex PCR. This table holds fewer than 70,000 clones, around 90% found once. What these receptors recognize is not known. The sequenced sample was PBMCs, obtained from a glioma patient whose treatment included an IDH1 peptide vaccine. The receptor source for this set is a man younger than 40 with glioma.

This chain links TRBV15 with TRBJ2-7; TRBD1 matches 9 bases. Trimming at V came to 5 bases and at J to 5 bases, leaving 7 bases not matched to a gene. The CDR3 contains 14 residues. The germline V gene has CDR1 LNHNV and CDR2 YYDKDF (reference sequence). The CDR3 DNA follows: TGTGCCACCAGCTCGGGACAGGGAACCCACGAGCAGTACTTC. This codes for CATSSGQGTHEQYF.

V usage is TRBV5-5 and J usage is TRBJ1-2; D remains unclear. The CDR3 runs 15 residues. V was clipped by 4 bases and J by 3 bases, with 16 bases between them. CDR1 and CDR2 (germline): SGHKS, YYEKEE (reference sequence). The CDR3 loop reads CASSLATPRHYGYTF. The CDR3 DNA reads TGTGCCAGCAGCCTCGCCACCCCTAGGCACTATGGCTACACCTTC. Full variable domain (rest looked up from reference TRBV5-5 and TRBJ1-2): DAGVTQSPTHLIKTRGQQVTLRCSPISGHKSVSWYQQVLGQGPQFIFQYYEKEERGRGNFPDRFSARQFPNYSSELNVNALLLGDSALYLCASSLATPRHYGYTFGSGTRLTVV.

The rearrangement joins TRBV7-9 to TRBJ2-7, with 7 bases that match TRBD2. V lost 5 bases, J lost 7 bases, and 11 bases stayed unmatched. The CDR3 has 14 residues. CDR1 is SEHNR and CDR2 is FQNEAQ in the germline V gene (reference sequence). The CDR3 loop reads CASSPAGPLREQYF. Written as DNA, the CDR3 is TGTGCCAGCAGCCCAGCGGGACCCCTGAGGGAGCAGTACTTC.

The chain is built from TRBV7-2 and TRBJ2-3; D is tentatively TRBD1 or TRBD2 (5 bases each). Germline loops: CDR1 SGHTA, CDR2 FQGNSA. Trimming stripped 4 bases from V and 0 bases from J, with 14 bases between. The CDR3 loop spans 16 amino acids. The CDR3 loop is CASSSKGSSSTDTQYF. The CDR3 nucleotides read TGTGCCAGCAGCTCGAAGGGGAGTTCTAGCACAGATACGCAGTATTTT.

The chain couples TRBV7-9 to TRBJ2-1; D is perhaps TRBD1 (6 bases). The CDR3 is 16 residues long. V was shortened by 1 base and J by 2 bases, with 12 bases between the two germline ends. The germline V gene encodes CDR1 SEHNR and CDR2 FQNEAQ (reference sequence). The CDR3 sequence is CASSLGAGATYNEQFF. The CDR3 nucleotides are TGTGCCAGCAGCTTAGGCGCAGGGGCGACCTACAATGAGCAGTTCTTC. Using reference TRBV7-9 and TRBJ2-1 for the parts outside the CDR3, the full variable domain is DTGVSQNPRHKITKRGQNVTFRCDPISEHNRLYWYRQTLGQGPEFLTYFQNEAQLEKSRLLSDRFSAERPKGSFSTLEIQRTEQGDSAMYLCASSLGAGATYNEQFFGPGTRLTVL.

The chain joins TRBV2 to TRBJ1-2; D might be TRBD1 (5 bases). Germline-derived CDR1 and CDR2 are SNHLY and FYNNEI. The CDR3 totals 14 residues. Trimming removed 1 base from V and 4 bases from J, with 10 bases in between. The CDR3 region is CASSEGRVVYGYTF. DNA for the CDR3: TGTGCCAGCAGTGAAGGCAGGGTGGTCTATGGCTACACCTTC.

The genes are TRBV5-1 and TRBJ1-2; 7 bases map to TRBD1. V was pared by 0 bases and J by 3 bases, with 8 bases of the junction left unmatched. The CDR3 has 16 amino acids. CDR1 is SGHRS and CDR2 is YFSETQ in the germline V gene. This CDR3 reads CASSLEGGAYDYGYTF. CDR3 DNA: TGCGCCAGCAGCTTGGAAGGGGGCGCGTATGACTATGGCTACACCTTC. The variable domain in full, with the rest retrieved from reference TRBV5-1 and TRBJ1-2, is KAGVTQTPRYLIKTRGQQVTLSCSPISGHRSVSWYQQTPGQGLQFLFEYFSETQRNKGNFPGRFSGRQFSNSRSEMNVSTLELGDSALYLCASSLEGGAYDYGYTFGSGTRLTVV.

Of note for this clone: At one of its ends the junction is not consistent with the germline gene, which may arise from a read error. The CDR3 is CASSILPGSPNSPFHF. The DNA of the CDR3 is TGTGCCAGTAGTATATTGCCAGGGAGCCCTAATTCACCCTTCCACTTT. This sequence joins TRBV19 and TRBJ1-6; D possibly corresponds to TRBD1 (5 bases). The CDR3 totals 16 residues. Germline lookup yields CDR1 LNHDA and CDR2 SQIVND (reference sequence).

The J gene is TRBJ2-1, the V gene TRBV9; 7 nucleotides agree with TRBD1. This CDR3 has 12 amino acids. With V trimmed by 1 base and J by 8 bases, 0 bases remained unmatched. The V gene's germline CDR1 is SGDLS and CDR2 YYNGEE. The CDR3 protein is CASSVQGDEQFF. The CDR3 DNA is TGTGCCAGCAGCGTACAGGGGGATGAGCAGTTCTTC.